The 13 T cell receptor beta chains below were found in one sample sequenced in a study of PD-1 blockade in classical Hodgkin lymphoma. Profiled with immunoSEQ multiplex PCR; TCRdb holds only in-frame clones, not every one. This table has approximately 84,000 clones, under 85% appearing once. Specified time point: cycle 4 day 1 (C4D1), after six to seven weeks of nivolumab. All the patients suffered relapse after autologous stem cell transplantation, and brentuximab vedotin exposure differed. The specimen comprised peripheral blood mononuclear cells (PBMCs), sampled before the fourth cycle of nivolumab. The receptors come from a human donor with classical Hodgkin lymphoma.

The rearrangement uses TRBV5-4 and TRBJ2-7, with D possibly being TRBD1 or TRBD2 (5 bases each). With 2 bases removed from V and 2 bases from J, the gap between germline ends came to 11 bases. The CDR3 is 14 residues long. Germline CDR1 is SGHNT and CDR2 is YYREEE (reference sequence). The CDR3 loop reads CASSFTGRTYEQYF. Written as DNA, the CDR3 is TGTGCCAGCAGCTTTACGGGACGGACCTACGAGCAGTACTTC.

This chain uses TRBV27 with TRBJ2-1, with 8 bases that match TRBD2. This CDR3 spans 13 amino acids. Trimming cost V 4 bases and J 10 bases; bases outside gene matches: 6. The germline V gene encodes CDR1 MNHEY and CDR2 SMNVEV (reference sequence). The CDR3 spells CASSWGTRGEQFF. As DNA, the CDR3 is TGTGCCAGCAGTTGGGGGACTAGAGGGGAGCAGTTCTTC.

The chain links TRBV10-3 to TRBJ2-1; 8 nucleotides align to TRBD2. V trimming: 5 bases; J trimming: 10 bases; junction bases outside the gene matches: 13. This CDR3 has 15 amino acids. Germline V gene sequence: CDR1 ENHRY, CDR2 SYGVKD. Here the CDR3 DNA reads TGTGCCATCAGTAGTAGCGGGGCCACATACGAGGAGCAGTTCTTC. This translates into CAISSSGATYEEQFF.

The rearrangement joins TRBV15 to TRBJ1-2; D is undetermined. Per germline, CDR1 LNHNV and CDR2 YYDKDF (reference sequence). This CDR3 contains 12 residues. With 0 bases removed from V and 5 bases from J, the gap between germline ends came to 4 bases. The CDR3 bases are TGTGCCACCAGCAGAGATGTATATGGCTACACCTTC. The encoded protein is CATSRDVYGYTF.

This chain uses TRBV27 with TRBJ2-7, with 8 bases identical to TRBD1. The CDR3 is 14 residues long. Germline-derived CDR1 and CDR2 are MNHEY and SMNVEV (reference sequence). The J segment lost 1 base and the V segment lost 3 bases, leaving 2 bases of the junction unmatched. The CDR3 loop reads CASSFGDRSYEQYF. As DNA, the CDR3 is TGTGCCAGCAGTTTCGGGGACAGGTCCTACGAGCAGTACTTC.

The V call is TRBV13, the J call TRBJ2-7; TRBD1 matches at 7 bases. The germline V gene has CDR1 PRHDT and CDR2 FYEKMQ (reference sequence). V dropped 0 bases and J dropped 2; count of bases not matched to a gene: 4. This CDR3 contains 15 residues. The CDR3 protein is CASSLGGTATYEQYF. The CDR3 DNA follows: TGTGCCAGCAGCTTAGGGGGGACAGCGACCTACGAGCAGTACTTC.

The chain employs TRBV18 and TRBJ2-7; no firm D call. CDR1 and CDR2 from the germline V gene are KGHSH and LQKENI. The CDR3 has 13 residues. V lost 3 bases, J lost 0 bases, and 6 bases lay in between. The CDR3: CASSPAASYEQYF. For the CDR3, the DNA is TGTGCCAGCTCACCGGCGGCCTCCTACGAGCAGTACTTC.

The chain employs TRBV2 and TRBJ1-5; the D is unclear. The germline V and J ends were trimmed by 7 bases and 11 bases, with 18 bases remaining between them. Germline V gives CDR1 SNHLY, CDR2 FYNNEI. The CDR3 is 13 residues long. As DNA, the CDR3 is TGTGCCAGCACCCCTCTCTCGGACGGTTCCCAGCATTTT. It codes for CASTPLSDGSQHF. Full variable domain (remainder filled in from reference TRBV2 and TRBJ1-5): EPEVTQTPSHQVTQMGQEVILRCVPISNHLYFYWYRQILGQKVEFLVSFYNNEISEKSEIFDDQFSVERPDGSNFTLKIRSTKLEDSAMYFCASTPLSDGSQHFGDGTRLSIL.

The V and J genes are TRBV14 and TRBJ2-3, with TRBD2 as a possible D gene (5 bases). V lost 4 bases to trimming and J lost 4 bases, with 21 bases between them. Germline V gene lookup returns CDR1 SGHDN and CDR2 FVKESK. The CDR3 totals 17 residues. CDR3 sequence reads: CASSRTLRALAPDTQYF. DNA for the CDR3: TGTGCCAGCAGCCGGACCCTGAGGGCGCTAGCACCAGATACGCAGTATTTT.

The chain links TRBV29-1 to TRBJ2-3; no reliable D call. Germline CDR1 is SQVTM and CDR2 is ANQGSEA. V lost 6 bases, J lost 6 bases, and 16 bases lay in between. The CDR3 runs 13 residues. The CDR3 here is CSVAPLYRDTQYF. As DNA, the CDR3 is TGCAGCGTAGCCCCGTTGTATCGGGATACGCAGTATTTT.

The count of this clone is one. J is TRBJ2-1 and V is TRBV14, with 7 bases lining up with TRBD2. The CDR3 length is 15 residues. Germline loops: CDR1 SGHDN, CDR2 FVKESK. V lost 4 bases to trimming and J lost 8 bases; unmatched junction nucleotides: 11. DNA for the CDR3: TGTGCCAGCAGCCGGGAGGCGCGGACTAGTCATGAGCAGTTCTTC. Translation gives CASSREARTSHEQFF.

The chain employs TRBV9 and TRBJ1-1; 7 bases are shared with TRBD1. The germline V gene has CDR1 SGDLS and CDR2 YYNGEE. This CDR3 region has 15 residues. The junction had 7 bases not matched to a gene; V was cut back by 3 bases and J by 2 bases. Written as DNA, the CDR3 is TGTGCCAGCAGCGGCAGGGACAGTGCCAACACTGAAGCTTTCTTT. Its translation is CASSGRDSANTEAFF. The full variable domain, its missing parts supplied by reference TRBV9 and TRBJ1-1, is DSGVTQTPKHLITATGQRVTLRCSPRSGDLSVYWYQQSLDQGLQFLIQYYNGEERAKGNILERFSAQQFPDLHSELNLSSLELGDSALYFCASSGRDSANTEAFFGQGTRLTVV.

This chain connects TRBV5-1 to TRBJ2-3; TRBD1 is a possible D gene (5 bases). The V end lost 1 base, the J end lost 5 bases, and 17 bases lay between the germline ends. Germline V gene data show CDR1 as SGHRS and CDR2 as YFSETQ. The length of the CDR3 is 16 residues. The CDR3 region has the DNA TGCGCCAGCAGCTTGTATATTGCAGGGCAGGGAGATACGCAGTATTTT. This sequence encodes CASSLYIAGQGDTQYF.